This is a list of T cell receptor beta chains from one sample in a study of cytomegalovirus exposure and HLA in healthy donors. Sequencing was performed with immunoSEQ multiplex PCR; in TCRdb, only in-frame clones are kept and a portion is missing. The sample lists 150,000 to 200,000 clones, more than 80% occurring once. Sample: PBMCs. The origin of the receptors is a young man in good health and CMV-seronegative. CDR3s include the opening cysteine and the closing phenylalanine or tryptophan. The D gene is left open where the match is weak. Clone sizes are given selectively: once, few, many, or a class where the clone is expanded.

v_call	j_call	clone_size	d_call	cdr3_length	cdr3_aa	cdr3_nt
TRBV30	TRBJ2-5	-	-	11	CAWRGSETQYF	TGTGCCTGGAGGGGGAGTGAGACCCAGTACTTC
TRBV6-1	TRBJ1-5	few	-	12	CASSVLYQPQHF	TGTGCCAGCAGTGTATTGTATCAGCCCCAGCATTTT
TRBV25-1	TRBJ2-3	-	-	12	CASSRVGDTQYF	TGTGCCAGCAGCCGGGTGGGAGATACGCAGTATTTT
TRBV4-1	TRBJ1-6	-	TRBD1	14	CASSRQGMDSPLHF	TGCGCCAGCAGCCGACAGGGAATGGATTCACCCCTCCACTTT
TRBV27	TRBJ1-4	-	TRBD1	16	CASSPWAGTGNEKLFF	TGTGCCAGCAGTCCATGGGCCGGGACAGGGAATGAAAAACTGTTTTTT
TRBV27	TRBJ2-7	-	-	13	CATSDFPDYEQYF	TGTGCCACCTCGGACTTCCCAGATTACGAGCAGTACTTC
TRBV4-1	TRBJ2-1	-	TRBD2	15	CASSQFGGGYNEQFF	TGCGCCAGCAGCCAATTTGGGGGGGGCTACAATGAGCAGTTCTTC
TRBV9	TRBJ2-3	-	TRBD2	17	CASSPYRAGELTDTQYF	TGTGCCAGCAGCCCCTATCGAGCGGGAGAATTAACAGATACGCAGTATTTT
TRBV27	TRBJ1-5	-	TRBD1	15	CASSTGQGIDQPQHF	TGTGCCAGCAGTACGGGACAGGGGATCGACCAGCCCCAGCATTTT
TRBV4-1	TRBJ2-2	-	-	12	CASSHGSKELFF	TGCGCCAGCAGCCACGGATCAAAGGAGCTGTTTTTT
TRBV20-1	TRBJ2-7	-	-	11	CSARGHYEQYF	TGCAGTGCTAGAGGGCACTACGAGCAGTACTTC
TRBV7-9	TRBJ1-1	-	-	16	CASSPNPQGLNTEAFF	TGTGCCAGCAGCCCCAACCCACAGGGATTGAACACTGAAGCTTTCTTT
TRBV10-3	TRBJ2-1	-	TRBD2	16	CAISESSGSGLGEQFF	TGTGCCATCAGTGAGTCTAGCGGGAGTGGATTAGGTGAGCAGTTCTTC
TRBV18	TRBJ1-5	-	TRBD1	20	CASSPEEPGQGTGSNQPQHF	TGTGCCAGCTCACCAGAAGAACCGGGACAGGGTACGGGTAGCAATCAGCCCCAGCATTTT
TRBV5-4	TRBJ2-5	once	-	12	CASSLDVEIQYF	TGTGCCAGCAGCTTGGATGTTGAGATCCAGTACTTC
TRBV2	TRBJ1-1	-	TRBD1	13	CASRGDRGTEAFF	TGTGCCAGCAGGGGAGACAGGGGCACTGAAGCTTTCTTT